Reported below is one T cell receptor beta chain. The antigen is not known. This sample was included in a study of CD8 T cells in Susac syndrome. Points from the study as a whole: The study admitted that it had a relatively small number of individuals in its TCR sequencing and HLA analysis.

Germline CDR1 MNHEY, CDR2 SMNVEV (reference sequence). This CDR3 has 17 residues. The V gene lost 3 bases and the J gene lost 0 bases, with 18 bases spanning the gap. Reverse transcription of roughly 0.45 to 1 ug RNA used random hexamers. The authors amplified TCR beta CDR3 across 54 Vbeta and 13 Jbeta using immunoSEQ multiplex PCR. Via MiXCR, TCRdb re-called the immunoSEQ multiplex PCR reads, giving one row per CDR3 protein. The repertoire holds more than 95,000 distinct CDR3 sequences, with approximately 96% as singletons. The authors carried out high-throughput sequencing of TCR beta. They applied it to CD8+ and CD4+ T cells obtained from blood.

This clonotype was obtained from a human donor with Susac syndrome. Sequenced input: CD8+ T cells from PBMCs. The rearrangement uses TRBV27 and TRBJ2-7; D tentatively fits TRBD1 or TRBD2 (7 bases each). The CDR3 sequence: CASSLSVDREGSYEQYF. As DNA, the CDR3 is TGTGCCAGCAGTTTGTCCGTAGACAGGGAGGGCTCCTACGAGCAGTACTTC.